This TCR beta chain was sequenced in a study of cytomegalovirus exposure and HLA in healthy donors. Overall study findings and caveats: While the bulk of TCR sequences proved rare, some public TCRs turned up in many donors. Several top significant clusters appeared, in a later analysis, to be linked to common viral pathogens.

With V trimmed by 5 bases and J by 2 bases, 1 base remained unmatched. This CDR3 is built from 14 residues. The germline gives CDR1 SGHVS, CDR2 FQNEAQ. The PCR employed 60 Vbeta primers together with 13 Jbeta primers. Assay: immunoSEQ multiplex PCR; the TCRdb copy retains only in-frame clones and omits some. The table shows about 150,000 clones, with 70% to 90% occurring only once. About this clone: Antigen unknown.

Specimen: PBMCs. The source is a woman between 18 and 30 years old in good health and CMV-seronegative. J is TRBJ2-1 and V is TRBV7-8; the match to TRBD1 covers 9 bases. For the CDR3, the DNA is TGTGCCAGCAGCGGGACAGGGCCCTACAATGAGCAGTTCTTC. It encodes CASSGTGPYNEQFF. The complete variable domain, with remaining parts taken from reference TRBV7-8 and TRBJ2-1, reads GAGVSQSPRYKVAKRGQDVALRCDPISGHVSLFWYQQALGQGPEFLTYFQNEAQLDKSGLPSDRFFAERPEGSVSTLKIQRTQQEDSAVYLCASSGTGPYNEQFFGPGTRLTVL.